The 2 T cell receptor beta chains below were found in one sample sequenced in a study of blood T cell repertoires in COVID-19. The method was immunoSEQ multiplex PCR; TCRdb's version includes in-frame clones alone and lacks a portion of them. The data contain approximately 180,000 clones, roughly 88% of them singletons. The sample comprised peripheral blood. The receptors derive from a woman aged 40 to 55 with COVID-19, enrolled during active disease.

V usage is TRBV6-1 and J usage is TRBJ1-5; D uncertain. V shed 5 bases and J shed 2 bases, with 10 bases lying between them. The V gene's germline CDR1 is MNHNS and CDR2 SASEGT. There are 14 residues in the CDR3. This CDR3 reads CASSTPAGNQPQHF. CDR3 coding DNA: TGTGCCAGCAGTACACCCGCGGGCAATCAGCCCCAGCATTTT.

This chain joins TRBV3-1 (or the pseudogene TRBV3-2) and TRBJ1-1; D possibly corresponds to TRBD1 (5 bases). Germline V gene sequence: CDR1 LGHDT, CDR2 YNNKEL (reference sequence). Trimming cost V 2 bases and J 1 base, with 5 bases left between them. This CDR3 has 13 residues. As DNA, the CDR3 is TGTGCCAGCAGCCAACAGGGGAACACTGAAGCTTTCTTT. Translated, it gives CASSQQGNTEAFF.